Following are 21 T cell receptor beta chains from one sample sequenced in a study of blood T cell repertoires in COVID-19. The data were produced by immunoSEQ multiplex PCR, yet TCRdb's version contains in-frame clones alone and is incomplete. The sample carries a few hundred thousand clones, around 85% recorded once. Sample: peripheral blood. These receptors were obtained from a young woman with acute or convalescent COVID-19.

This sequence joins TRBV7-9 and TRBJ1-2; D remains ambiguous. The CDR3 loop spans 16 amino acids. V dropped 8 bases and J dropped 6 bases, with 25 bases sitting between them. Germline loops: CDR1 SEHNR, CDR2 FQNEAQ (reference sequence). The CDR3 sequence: CASDDGGGLKFDGYTF. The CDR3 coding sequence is TGTGCCAGCGACGATGGCGGAGGGTTGAAATTCGATGGCTACACCTTC.

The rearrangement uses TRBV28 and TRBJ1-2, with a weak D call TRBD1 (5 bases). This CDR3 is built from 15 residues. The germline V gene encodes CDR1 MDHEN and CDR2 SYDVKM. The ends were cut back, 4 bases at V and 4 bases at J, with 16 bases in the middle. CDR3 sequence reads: CASSSSRGGSYGYTF. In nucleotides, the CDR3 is TGTGCCAGCAGTTCCAGTAGGGGAGGTAGCTATGGCTACACCTTC.

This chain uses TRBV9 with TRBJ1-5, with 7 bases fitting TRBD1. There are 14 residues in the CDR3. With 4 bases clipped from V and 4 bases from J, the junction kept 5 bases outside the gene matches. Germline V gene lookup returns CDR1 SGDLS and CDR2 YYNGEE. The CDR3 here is CASSIGTANQPQHF. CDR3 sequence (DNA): TGTGCCAGCAGCATCGGGACAGCTAATCAGCCCCAGCATTTT.

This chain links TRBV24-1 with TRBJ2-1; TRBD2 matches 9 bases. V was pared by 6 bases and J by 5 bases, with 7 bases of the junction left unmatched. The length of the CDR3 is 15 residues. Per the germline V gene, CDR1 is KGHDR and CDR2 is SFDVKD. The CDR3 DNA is TGTGCCACCAGTCCCCCTAGCGGGAACCACAATGAGCAGTTCTTC. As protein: CATSPPSGNHNEQFF.

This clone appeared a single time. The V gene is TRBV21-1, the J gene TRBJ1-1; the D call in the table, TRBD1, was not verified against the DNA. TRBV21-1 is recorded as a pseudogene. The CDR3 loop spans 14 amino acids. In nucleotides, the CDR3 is TGTGCCAGCATTATCAGGGGCCCCAACACTGAAGCTTTCTTT. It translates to CASIIRGPNTEAFF.

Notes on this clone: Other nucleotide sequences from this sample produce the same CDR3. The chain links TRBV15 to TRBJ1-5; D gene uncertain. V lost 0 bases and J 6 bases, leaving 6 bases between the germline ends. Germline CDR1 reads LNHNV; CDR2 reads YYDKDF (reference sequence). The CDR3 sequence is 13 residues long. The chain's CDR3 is CATSRDVSQPQHF. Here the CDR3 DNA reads TGTGCCACCAGCAGAGATGTTAGTCAGCCCCAGCATTTT.

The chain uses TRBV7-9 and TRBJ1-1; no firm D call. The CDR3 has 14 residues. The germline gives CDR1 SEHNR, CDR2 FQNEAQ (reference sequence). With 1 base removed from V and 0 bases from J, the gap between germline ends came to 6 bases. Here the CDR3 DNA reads TGTGCCAGCAGCTTAGTCGAGCTGAACACTGAAGCTTTCTTT. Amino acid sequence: CASSLVELNTEAFF. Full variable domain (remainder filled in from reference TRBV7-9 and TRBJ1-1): DTGVSQNPRHKITKRGQNVTFRCDPISEHNRLYWYRQTLGQGPEFLTYFQNEAQLEKSRLLSDRFSAERPKGSFSTLEIQRTEQGDSAMYLCASSLVELNTEAFFGQGTRLTVV.

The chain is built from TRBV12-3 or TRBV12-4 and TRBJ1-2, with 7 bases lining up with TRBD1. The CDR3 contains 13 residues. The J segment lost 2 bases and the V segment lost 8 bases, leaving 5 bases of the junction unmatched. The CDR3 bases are TGTGCCAGCCGGCTGGGACAGAACTATGGCTACACCTTC. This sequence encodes CASRLGQNYGYTF.

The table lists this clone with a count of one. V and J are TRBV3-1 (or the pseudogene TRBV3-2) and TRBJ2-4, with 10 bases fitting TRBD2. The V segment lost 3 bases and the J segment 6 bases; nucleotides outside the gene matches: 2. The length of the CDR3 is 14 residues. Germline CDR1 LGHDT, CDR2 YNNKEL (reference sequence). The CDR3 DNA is TGTGCCAGCAGCCAGGGACTAGCGACAAACATTCAGTACTTC. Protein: CASSQGLATNIQYF.

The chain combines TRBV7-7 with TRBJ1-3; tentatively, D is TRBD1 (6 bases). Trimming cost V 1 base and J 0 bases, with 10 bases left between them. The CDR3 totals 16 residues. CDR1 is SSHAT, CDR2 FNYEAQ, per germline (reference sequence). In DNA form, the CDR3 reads TGTGCCAGCAGCTTAGATGGGGGCGTCTCTGGAAACACCATATATTTT. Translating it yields CASSLDGGVSGNTIYF.

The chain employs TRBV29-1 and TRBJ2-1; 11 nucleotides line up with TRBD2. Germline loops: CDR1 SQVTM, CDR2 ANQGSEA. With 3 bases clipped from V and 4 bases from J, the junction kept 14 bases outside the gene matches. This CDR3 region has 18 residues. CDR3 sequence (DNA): TGCAGCGTTGAGGCCGTAAATACCGGGACTAGCGGTTACAATGAGCAGTTCTTC. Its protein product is CSVEAVNTGTSGYNEQFF.

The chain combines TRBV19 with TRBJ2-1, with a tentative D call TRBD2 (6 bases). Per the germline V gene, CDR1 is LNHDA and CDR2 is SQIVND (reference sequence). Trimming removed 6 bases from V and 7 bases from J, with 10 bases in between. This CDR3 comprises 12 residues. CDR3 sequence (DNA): TGTGCCAGTAGGGAGGGGTATAATGAGCAGTTCTTC. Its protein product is CASREGYNEQFF.

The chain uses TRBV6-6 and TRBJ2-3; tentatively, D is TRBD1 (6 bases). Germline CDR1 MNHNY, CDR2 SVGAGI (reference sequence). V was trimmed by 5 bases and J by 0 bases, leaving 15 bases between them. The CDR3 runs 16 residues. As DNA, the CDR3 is TGTGCCAGCAGTCACGGACAGTCCCTTAGCACAGATACGCAGTATTTT. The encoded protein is CASSHGQSLSTDTQYF.

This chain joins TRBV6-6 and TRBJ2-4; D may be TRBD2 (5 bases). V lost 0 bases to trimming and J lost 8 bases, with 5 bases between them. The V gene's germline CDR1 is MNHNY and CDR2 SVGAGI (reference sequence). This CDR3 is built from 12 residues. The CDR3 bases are TGTGCCAGCAGTTACTCGAGGGACATTCAGTACTTC. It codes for CASSYSRDIQYF.

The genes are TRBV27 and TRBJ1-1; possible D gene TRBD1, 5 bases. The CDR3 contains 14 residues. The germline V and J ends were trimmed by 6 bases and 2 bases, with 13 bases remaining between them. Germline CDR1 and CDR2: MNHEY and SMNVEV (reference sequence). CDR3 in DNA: TGTGCCAGCAGCCGTCTGGGGGGTAACACTGAAGCTTTCTTT. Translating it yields CASSRLGGNTEAFF.

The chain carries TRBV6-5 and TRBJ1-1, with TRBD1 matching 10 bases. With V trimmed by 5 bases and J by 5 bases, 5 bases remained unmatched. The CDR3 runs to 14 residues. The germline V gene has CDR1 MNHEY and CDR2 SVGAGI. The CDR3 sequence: CASSRQGAWTEAFF. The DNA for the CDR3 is TGTGCCAGCAGTAGACAGGGGGCGTGGACTGAAGCTTTCTTT.

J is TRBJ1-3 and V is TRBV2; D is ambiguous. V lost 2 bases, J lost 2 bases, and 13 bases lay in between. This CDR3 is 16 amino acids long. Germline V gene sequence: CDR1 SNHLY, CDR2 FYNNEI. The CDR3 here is CASSEYVANAGNTIYF. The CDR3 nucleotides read TGTGCCAGCAGTGAATATGTGGCAAACGCTGGAAACACCATATATTTT.

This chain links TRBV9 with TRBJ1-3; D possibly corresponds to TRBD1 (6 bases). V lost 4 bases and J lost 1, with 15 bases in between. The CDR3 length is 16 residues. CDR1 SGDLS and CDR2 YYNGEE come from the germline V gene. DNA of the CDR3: TGTGCCAGCAGCAGACAGGTTGGCCGATCTGGAAACACCATATATTTT. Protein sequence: CASSRQVGRSGNTIYF.

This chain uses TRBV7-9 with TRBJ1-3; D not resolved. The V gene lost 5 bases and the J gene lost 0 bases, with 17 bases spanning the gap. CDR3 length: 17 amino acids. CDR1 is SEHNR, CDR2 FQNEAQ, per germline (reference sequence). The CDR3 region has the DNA TGTGCCAGCAGCCTTGGAGGTGGAGGGAGCTCTGGAAACACCATATATTTT. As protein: CASSLGGGGSSGNTIYF.

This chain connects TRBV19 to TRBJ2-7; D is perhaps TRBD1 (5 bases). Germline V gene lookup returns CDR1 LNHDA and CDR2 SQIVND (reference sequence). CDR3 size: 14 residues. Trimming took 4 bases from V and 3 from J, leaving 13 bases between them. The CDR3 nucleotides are TGTGCCAGTAGTACCGGAATAACAGGCTACGAGCAGTACTTC. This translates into CASSTGITGYEQYF.

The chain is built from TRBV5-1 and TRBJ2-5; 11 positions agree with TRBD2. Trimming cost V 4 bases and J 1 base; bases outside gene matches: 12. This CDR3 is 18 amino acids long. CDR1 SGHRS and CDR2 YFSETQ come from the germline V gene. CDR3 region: CASSPRLAGLRSQETQYF. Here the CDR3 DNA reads TGCGCCAGCAGCCCCCGACTAGCGGGACTCAGGTCCCAAGAGACCCAGTACTTC. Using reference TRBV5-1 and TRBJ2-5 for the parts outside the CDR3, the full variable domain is KAGVTQTPRYLIKTRGQQVTLSCSPISGHRSVSWYQQTPGQGLQFLFEYFSETQRNKGNFPGRFSGRQFSNSRSEMNVSTLELGDSALYLCASSPRLAGLRSQETQYFGPGTRLLVL.